The 24 T cell receptor beta chains presented below share a single source sample, sequenced in a study of cytomegalovirus exposure and HLA in healthy donors. Clones were sequenced by immunoSEQ multiplex PCR, and TCRdb holds only the in-frame ones, with some missing. The repertoire holds some 170,000 clones, about 85% seen once, with around 2% in the top ten. Sequencing was done on a sample of PBMCs. Source of these receptors: a man aged 25-45 years in good health and CMV-seropositive.

This chain uses TRBV6-6 with TRBJ2-7; 7 positions agree with TRBD1. The CDR3 consists of 15 residues. The germline V gene encodes CDR1 MNHNY and CDR2 SVGAGI (reference sequence). The trim removed 6 bases at V and 1 base at J, leaving 9 bases unmatched. Here the CDR3 reads CASRRTGRFSYEQYF. The CDR3 bases are TGTGCCAGCAGGAGGACAGGTCGTTTTTCCTACGAGCAGTACTTC.

V is TRBV4-1 and J is TRBJ1-6; D gene ambiguous. CDR1 is MGHRA and CDR2 is YSYEKL in the germline V gene. The CDR3 is 18 residues long. Trimming pared 1 base from V and 7 bases from J, leaving 20 bases between. In nucleotides, the CDR3 is TGCGCCAGCAGCCAAGGACCCCAATCCGGGAGTCGGAATTCACCCCTCCACTTT. Amino acid sequence: CASSQGPQSGSRNSPLHF.

With regard to this clone: The junction does not match germline at one end; this may be a read error. V gene TRBV7-2 combines with J gene TRBJ1-2; maybe TRBD1 (6 bases). This CDR3 is built from 14 residues. The germline V gene encodes CDR1 SGHTA and CDR2 FQGNSA. CDR3 sequence reads: CASSLVRGLLGCTF. CDR3 bases: TGTGCCAGCAGCTTAGTCAGGGGTCTTCTCGGCTGCACCTTC. The full variable domain, rest sourced from reference TRBV7-2 and TRBJ1-2, is GAGVSQSPSNKVTEKGKDVELRCDPISGHTALYWYRQSLGQGLEFLIYFQGNSAPDKSGLPSDRFSAERTGGSVSTLTIQRTQQEDSAVYLCASSLVRGLLGCTFGSGTRLTVV.

The rearrangement uses TRBV2 and TRBJ2-7, with 12 bases fitting TRBD2. CDR1 and CDR2 (germline): SNHLY, FYNNEI. The CDR3 consists of 18 residues. V shed 2 bases and J 0 bases; nucleotides not matched to a gene: 8. The CDR3 sequence: CASSEQASGGAVSYEQYF. CDR3 bases: TGTGCCAGCAGTGAACAGGCTAGCGGGGGGGCGGTCTCCTACGAGCAGTACTTC.

The chain is built from TRBV18 and TRBJ1-2, with D perhaps TRBD1 (5 bases). Germline CDR1 reads KGHSH; CDR2 reads LQKENI. CDR3 length equals 13 residues. Trimming took off 4 bases at V and 8 bases at J, with 14 bases between the two ends. CDR3 in amino acids: CASSQSGTTGYTF. The CDR3 coding sequence is TGTGCCAGCTCACAGTCCGGGACTACGGGCTACACCTTC.

This rearrangement joins TRBV6-5 to TRBJ1-4; TRBD1 aligns across 8 bases. This CDR3 is 16 amino acids long. V lost 1 base, J lost 3 bases, and 4 bases stayed unmatched. The germline CDR1 and CDR2 sequences are MNHEY and SVGAGI. CDR3 amino acids: CASSYYAGGPNEKLFF. The CDR3 DNA follows: TGTGCCAGCAGTTACTACGCAGGGGGCCCTAATGAAAAACTGTTTTTT.

This clone appeared once. The chain recombines TRBV5-5 with TRBJ1-2, with 8 positions matching TRBD1. The CDR3 is 15 residues long. Germline CDR1 is SGHKS and CDR2 is YYEKEE (reference sequence). Losses at the gene ends were 4 bases for V and 4 bases for J; bases not matched to a gene: 9. The CDR3 sequence: CASSPTGVVGYGYTF. In DNA form, the CDR3 reads TGTGCCAGCAGCCCGACAGGGGTGGTTGGCTATGGCTACACCTTC. Full variable domain (missing parts from reference TRBV5-5 and TRBJ1-2): DAGVTQSPTHLIKTRGQQVTLRCSPISGHKSVSWYQQVLGQGPQFIFQYYEKEERGRGNFPDRFSARQFPNYSSELNVNALLLGDSALYLCASSPTGVVGYGYTFGSGTRLTVV.

The chain recombines TRBV5-4 with TRBJ1-2; TRBD1 aligns across 8 bases. The CDR3 runs to 15 residues. Trimming cost V 2 bases and J 4 bases; bases outside gene matches: 7. Germline V gives CDR1 SGHNT, CDR2 YYREEE (reference sequence). CDR3 residues: CASSLQQGASYGYTF. Written as DNA, the CDR3 is TGTGCCAGCAGCTTACAGCAGGGGGCGAGCTATGGCTACACCTTC.

The chain joins TRBV4-3 to TRBJ2-7; 7 nucleotides match TRBD2. Germline V gene data show CDR1 as LGHNA and CDR2 as YSLEER. This CDR3 spans 16 amino acids. V was pared by 0 bases and J by 0 bases, with 5 bases of the junction left unmatched. DNA for the CDR3: TGCGCCAGCAGCCAAGATCGGGGGGACTACTCCTACGAGCAGTACTTC. Translated: CASSQDRGDYSYEQYF.

The DNA of the CDR3 is TGTGCCAGCAGCTTGTCGGGGATCCCTGGAAACACCATATATTTT. Protein sequence: CASSLSGIPGNTIYF. The J gene is TRBJ1-3, the V gene TRBV5-4; no clear D. There are 15 residues in the CDR3. Germline CDR1 SGHNT, CDR2 YYREEE (reference sequence). The V end lost 1 base, the J end lost 2 bases, and 10 bases lay between the germline ends.

This rearrangement joins TRBV5-1 to TRBJ2-1; maybe TRBD2 (6 bases). Germline V lookup: CDR1 SGHRS, CDR2 YFSETQ. The CDR3 totals 12 residues. The V end lost 3 bases, the J end lost 6 bases, and 7 bases lay between the germline ends. The CDR3 sequence is CASSWTINEQFF. As DNA, the CDR3 is TGCGCCAGCAGCTGGACTATCAATGAGCAGTTCTTC.

The V gene is TRBV4-1, the J gene TRBJ1-2, with D maybe TRBD1 (6 bases). Germline V gene lookup returns CDR1 MGHRA and CDR2 YSYEKL. The CDR3 is 15 residues long. The ends were cut back, 2 bases at V and 0 bases at J, with 10 bases in the middle. The CDR3 protein is CASSQNRAPNYGYTF. CDR3 nucleotides: TGCGCCAGCAGCCAAAACAGGGCCCCTAACTATGGCTACACCTTC.

The chain combines TRBV11-2 with TRBJ2-7; no clear D. CDR1 and CDR2 (germline): SGHAT, FQNNGV. The CDR3 covers 15 residues. Trimming took 1 base from V and 0 from J, leaving 10 bases between them. CDR3: CASSLGAGSSYEQYF. The CDR3 region has the DNA TGTGCCAGCAGCTTAGGGGCAGGAAGCTCCTACGAGCAGTACTTC.

The rearrangement joins TRBV5-1 to TRBJ1-4; 7 nucleotides match TRBD1. There are 15 residues in the CDR3. V dropped 3 bases and J dropped 4; count of bases not matched to a gene: 6. Germline values: CDR1 SGHRS, CDR2 YFSETQ. The CDR3 loop reads CASSSGQRLNEKLFF. In nucleotides, the CDR3 is TGCGCCAGCAGCTCGGGACAGCGCCTTAATGAAAAACTGTTTTTT.

This chain uses TRBV4-3 with TRBJ1-5; D gene unclear. Germline CDR1 and CDR2: LGHNA and YSLEER. The CDR3 extends over 13 amino acids. The V end lost 0 bases, the J end lost 5 bases, and 5 bases lay between the germline ends. The CDR3, as DNA: TGCGCCAGCAGCCAAGAACAGTATCAGCCCCAGCATTTT. It encodes CASSQEQYQPQHF.

V and J are TRBV6-4 and TRBJ1-2; D unclear. The CDR3 is made up of 16 amino acids. Per the germline V gene, CDR1 is MRHNA and CDR2 is SNTAGT. Deletions cut 2 bases from V and 0 bases from J, with 13 bases between. In DNA, the CDR3 is TGTGCCAGCAGTGACGGTGCTAGACCCACTAACTATGGCTACACCTTC. It specifies CASSDGARPTNYGYTF.

The chain carries TRBV5-1 and TRBJ2-7; 7 positions match TRBD1. Germline lookup yields CDR1 SGHRS and CDR2 YFSETQ. The CDR3 is 17 amino acids. Unmatched junction bases numbered 14, after V lost 5 bases and J lost 0 bases. The CDR3, as DNA: TGCGCCAGCAGTCCCGGGGAGCCCGGGACAGACTCCTACGAGCAGTACTTC. Translation: CASSPGEPGTDSYEQYF.

The chain links TRBV4-3 to TRBJ1-4; perhaps TRBD1 as D (5 bases). There are 15 residues in the CDR3. Germline V gives CDR1 LGHNA, CDR2 YSLEER. Trimming pared 0 bases from V and 13 bases from J, leaving 18 bases between. Here the CDR3 DNA reads TGCGCCAGCAGCCAAGAATACAGGATCTCCCTGCGACTGTTTTTT. It translates to CASSQEYRISLRLFF.

The chain links TRBV10-3 to TRBJ1-2; maybe TRBD1 (6 bases). The CDR3 extends over 15 amino acids. Germline values: CDR1 ENHRY, CDR2 SYGVKD. V lost 6 bases and J 7 bases, leaving 21 bases between the germline ends. The CDR3 DNA follows: TGTGCCATCAGCCTACCGCAGGGGAACCGACTTGGCTACACCTTC. Protein sequence: CAISLPQGNRLGYTF.

V and J are TRBV7-2 and TRBJ2-1; D perhaps matches TRBD1 (6 bases). Germline CDR1 is SGHTA and CDR2 is FQGNSA. The CDR3 totals 16 residues. V lost 4 bases and J lost 0, with 13 bases in between. Here the CDR3 DNA reads TGTGCCAGCAGCTCCAAGGGGGTAAGCTCCTACAATGAGCAGTTCTTC. It codes for CASSSKGVSSYNEQFF.

This chain joins TRBV7-2 and TRBJ1-2; D remains ambiguous. Germline V gene data show CDR1 as SGHTA and CDR2 as FQGNSA. The V and J ends lost 5 bases and 3 bases respectively, with 10 bases between them. The CDR3 extends over 13 amino acids. The CDR3 DNA reads as TGTGCCAGCAGCCCCGGGGTTTACTATGGCTACACCTTC. Encoded protein: CASSPGVYYGYTF.

This chain links TRBV4-3 with TRBJ1-6, with 7 bases identical to TRBD1. The CDR3 contains 15 residues. Germline V gene data show CDR1 as LGHNA and CDR2 as YSLEER. Trimming at V came to 3 bases and at J to 8 bases, leaving 7 bases not matched to a gene. CDR3 protein: CASSQTQGVYSPLHF. DNA of the CDR3: TGCGCCAGCAGCCAGACCCAGGGGGTGTATTCACCCCTCCACTTT.

This rearrangement joins TRBV15 to TRBJ1-1; 10 nucleotides agree with TRBD1. V gave up 4 bases and J gave up 7 bases; unmatched junction bases: 15. Germline V lookup: CDR1 LNHNV, CDR2 YYDKDF (reference sequence). This CDR3 contains 17 residues. The CDR3: CATSTFTGDRGVSEAFF. CDR3 DNA sequence: TGTGCCACCAGCACCTTCACGGGGGACAGGGGTGTCAGTGAAGCTTTCTTT. The variable domain in full, with the rest retrieved from reference TRBV15 and TRBJ1-1, is DAMVIQNPRYQVTQFGKPVTLSCSQTLNHNVMYWYQQKSSQAPKLLFHYYDKDFNNEADTPDNFQSRRPNTSFCFLDIRSPGLGDTAMYLCATSTFTGDRGVSEAFFGQGTRLTVV.

This chain uses TRBV18 with TRBJ1-1; the match to TRBD1 covers 8 bases. The length of the CDR3 is 13 residues. With 6 bases clipped from V and 7 bases from J, the junction kept 7 bases outside the gene matches. From germline, CDR1 is KGHSH and CDR2 LQKENI. DNA of the CDR3: TGTGCCAGCTCGTCACAGGGGGATATTGAAGCTTTCTTT. Translating gives CASSSQGDIEAFF.